These T cell receptor beta chains were read from a single sample in a study of regulatory T cells in long-lasting Graves disease. TCRdb re-derived calls from the multiplex PCR reads in MiXCR, one entry per CDR3 protein. The sample contains approximately 460,000 distinct CDR3 sequences, 15% to 20% of which appear only once. This sample was shared with a second study, whose subject was T cells in Graves' hyperthyroidism and ophthalmopathy.

Material: peripheral blood mononuclear cells (PBMCs), obtained at new diagnosis, from a patient treated with antithyroid drugs. All receptors come from a woman under 40 with Graves disease. Both conserved end residues are part of each CDR3. Fields, in order: D gene, clone size, V gene, J gene, CDR3 DNA, CDR3 protein. The D gene is left open where the match is weak. Where a row states a size, it is once, few, many or the class of an expanded clone; other rows omit it.

D gene: -
clone size: -
V gene: TRBV28
J gene: TRBJ1-3
CDR3 DNA: TGTGCCAGCATGGGGGATGGTGGAAACACCATATATTTT
CDR3 protein: CASMGDGGNTIYF

D gene: -
clone size: -
V gene: TRBV4-1
J gene: TRBJ2-1
CDR3 DNA: TGCGCCAGCAGCCAAGGGACTGACTCCTACAATGAGCAGTTCTTC
CDR3 protein: CASSQGTDSYNEQFF

D gene: TRBD1
clone size: -
V gene: TRBV29-1
J gene: TRBJ2-1
CDR3 DNA: TGCAGCGTTTACAGGGGGCAAAGATACAATGAGCAGTTCTTC
CDR3 protein: CSVYRGQRYNEQFF

D gene: -
clone size: many
V gene: TRBV28
J gene: TRBJ2-7
CDR3 DNA: TGTGCCAGCAGTTTAGGAGGCGCGGGCTCATACGAGCAGTACTTC
CDR3 protein: CASSLGGAGSYEQYF

D gene: TRBD2
clone size: many
V gene: TRBV20-1
J gene: TRBJ2-5
CDR3 DNA: TGCAGTGCTAGAGATTTCAGACTAGCGGAACAAGAGACCCAGTACTTC
CDR3 protein: CSARDFRLAEQETQYF

D gene: -
clone size: -
V gene: TRBV28
J gene: TRBJ2-7
CDR3 DNA: TGTGCCAGCAGTTTAGATGACGGCTCCTACGAGCAGTACTTC
CDR3 protein: CASSLDDGSYEQYF

D gene: -
clone size: -
V gene: TRBV3-1
J gene: TRBJ2-5
CDR3 DNA: TGTGCCAGCAGCCCCGCCGGGACTCGAGGGACCCAGTACTTC
CDR3 protein: CASSPAGTRGTQYF

D gene: TRBD1
clone size: many
V gene: TRBV28
J gene: TRBJ1-1
CDR3 DNA: TGTGCCAGCAGACATATACAGGGGGCCGGGACTGAAGCTTTCTTT
CDR3 protein: CASRHIQGAGTEAFF

D gene: TRBD2
clone size: -
V gene: TRBV3-1
J gene: TRBJ2-1
CDR3 DNA: TGTGCCAGCAGCCACCGCCTCGGGACTAAGATTAGTGAGCAGTTCTTC
CDR3 protein: CASSHRLGTKISEQFF

D gene: TRBD1
clone size: -
V gene: TRBV19
J gene: TRBJ2-5
CDR3 DNA: TGTGCCAGTAGTATAGTGGCGACAGGGAGAGGACGGGAGACCCAGTACTTC
CDR3 protein: CASSIVATGRGRETQYF

D gene: TRBD2
clone size: few
V gene: TRBV7-2
J gene: TRBJ2-1
CDR3 DNA: TGTGCCAGCAGCCGCACCGGGACTAGATACAATGAGCAGTTCTTC
CDR3 protein: CASSRTGTRYNEQFF

D gene: -
clone size: many
V gene: TRBV28
J gene: TRBJ1-2
CDR3 DNA: TGTGCCAGCAGTGCGCCAGATAACTATGGCTACACCTTC
CDR3 protein: CASSAPDNYGYTF

D gene: TRBD1
clone size: many
V gene: TRBV28
J gene: TRBJ1-5
CDR3 DNA: TGTGCCAGCACAGAGACAGGGGCTAATCAGCCCCAGCATTTT
CDR3 protein: CASTETGANQPQHF

D gene: TRBD2
clone size: many
V gene: TRBV7-6
J gene: TRBJ2-1
CDR3 DNA: TGTGCCAGCAGCCCGGGGACTAGCGAGAGCTCCTACAATGAGCAGTTCTTC
CDR3 protein: CASSPGTSESSYNEQFF

D gene: TRBD2
clone size: many
V gene: TRBV12-3/TRBV12-4
J gene: TRBJ2-3
CDR3 DNA: TGTGCCAGCAGTTCGGTGACTAGCGGGAGTAATACGCAGTATTTT
CDR3 protein: CASSSVTSGSNTQYF

D gene: -
clone size: many
V gene: TRBV28
J gene: TRBJ2-7
CDR3 DNA: TGTGCCAGCAGTTCAGCCTCCACGGGACACAGATCCTACGAGCAGTACTTC
CDR3 protein: CASSSASTGHRSYEQYF

D gene: -
clone size: -
V gene: TRBV28
J gene: TRBJ2-3
CDR3 DNA: TGTGCCAGCACCACCTCCGGACAGCAAGGCACAGATACGCAGTATTTT
CDR3 protein: CASTTSGQQGTDTQYF

D gene: -
clone size: many
V gene: TRBV29-1
J gene: TRBJ2-1
CDR3 DNA: TGCAGCGTTGATGCCGGACTCTACAATGAGCAGTTCTTC
CDR3 protein: CSVDAGLYNEQFF

D gene: -
clone size: many
V gene: TRBV7-9
J gene: TRBJ2-7
CDR3 DNA: TGTGCCAGCAGCCCCCCGGGAGACTTTTGGCAGTACTTC
CDR3 protein: CASSPPGDFWQYF

D gene: TRBD2
clone size: many
V gene: TRBV24-1
J gene: TRBJ2-1
CDR3 DNA: TGTGCCACCAGTGATCCGGGACTAGCGGGAGGGCCCAGTCGATCAGAGCAGTTCTTC
CDR3 protein: CATSDPGLAGGPSRSEQFF

D gene: -
clone size: many
V gene: TRBV5-1
J gene: TRBJ2-3
CDR3 DNA: TGCGCCAGCAGCTTGGGTTCCCAGTCAGGGAATACGCAGTATTTT
CDR3 protein: CASSLGSQSGNTQYF

D gene: TRBD2
clone size: many
V gene: TRBV20-1
J gene: TRBJ2-5
CDR3 DNA: TGCAGTGCTAGATCCCAGAAGCGGGAATGGGGAGAGACCCAGTACTTC
CDR3 protein: CSARSQKREWGETQYF

D gene: -
clone size: many
V gene: TRBV7-2
J gene: TRBJ1-1
CDR3 DNA: TGTGCCAGCAGCTCACAGGTCGTGCACACTGAAGCTTTCTTT
CDR3 protein: CASSSQVVHTEAFF

D gene: -
clone size: many
V gene: TRBV5-1
J gene: TRBJ1-4
CDR3 DNA: TGCGCCAGCAGCTTGACAGGGTTCGCGGTTAATGAAAAACTGTTTTTT
CDR3 protein: CASSLTGFAVNEKLFF